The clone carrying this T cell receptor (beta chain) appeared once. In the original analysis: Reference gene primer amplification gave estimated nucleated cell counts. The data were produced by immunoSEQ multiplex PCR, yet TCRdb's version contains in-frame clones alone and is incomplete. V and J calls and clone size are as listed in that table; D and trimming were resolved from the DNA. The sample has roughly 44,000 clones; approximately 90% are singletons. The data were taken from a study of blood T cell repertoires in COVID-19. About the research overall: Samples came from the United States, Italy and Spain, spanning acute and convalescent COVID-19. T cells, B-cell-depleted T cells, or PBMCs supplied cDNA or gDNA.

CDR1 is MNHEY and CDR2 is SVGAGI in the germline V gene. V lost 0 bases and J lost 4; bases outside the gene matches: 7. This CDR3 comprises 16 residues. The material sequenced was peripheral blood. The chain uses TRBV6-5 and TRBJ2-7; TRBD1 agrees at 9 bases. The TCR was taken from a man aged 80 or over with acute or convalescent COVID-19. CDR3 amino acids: CASSYSNPGTGYEQYF. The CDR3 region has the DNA TGTGCCAGCAGTTACTCGAACCCCGGGACAGGGTACGAGCAGTACTTC.